Below are 27 T cell receptor beta chains sequenced from a single sample in a study of T cell changes during pregnancy in multiple sclerosis. The protocol was immunoSEQ multiplex PCR, while the TCRdb copy is restricted to in-frame clones and leaves out a portion. In the table there are some 41,000 clones, 91% of which are singletons. The specimen comprised CD4+ T cells from peripheral blood mononuclear cells, sampled in the third trimester of pregnancy. The receptors originated from a female donor in good health, enrolled as a control in a pregnancy study.

The rearrangement uses TRBV5-4 and TRBJ2-7; 9 bases line up with TRBD2. Per germline, CDR1 SGHNT and CDR2 YYREEE (reference sequence). After removal of 2 bases from V and 0 bases from J, the junction contained 3 bases not matched to a gene. This CDR3 spans 15 amino acids. The CDR3 region is CASSLAGGLSYEQYF. In DNA, the CDR3 is TGTGCCAGCAGCTTAGCGGGAGGCCTCTCCTACGAGCAGTACTTC.

The rearrangement joins TRBV29-1 to TRBJ2-5, with a possible D match to TRBD2 (6 bases). V dropped 4 bases and J dropped 0 bases, with 9 bases sitting between them. This CDR3 region has 13 residues. Germline-derived CDR1 and CDR2 are SQVTM and ANQGSEA. Here the CDR3 reads CSVARGYQETQYF. CDR3 in DNA: TGCAGCGTTGCCCGGGGGTACCAAGAGACCCAGTACTTC.

This rearrangement joins TRBV13 to TRBJ2-1, with TRBD1 matching 8 bases. Unmatched junction bases numbered 6, after V lost 4 bases and J lost 1 base. This CDR3 comprises 16 residues. Looked up from germline, CDR1 is PRHDT and CDR2 is FYEKMQ (reference sequence). CDR3 residues: CASSSGQGRSYNEQFF. The CDR3 DNA is TGTGCCAGCAGCTCCGGACAGGGCAGATCCTACAATGAGCAGTTCTTC.

This chain connects TRBV7-9 to TRBJ2-2, with D maybe TRBD1 (5 bases). From germline, CDR1 is SEHNR and CDR2 FQNEAQ (reference sequence). Trimming took 6 bases from V and 7 from J, leaving 9 bases between them. The CDR3 runs to 12 residues. The CDR3 coding sequence is TGTGCCAGCAGAGGGGAACGCGGGGAGCTGTTTTTT. Translating gives CASRGERGELFF.

The chain links TRBV4-2 to TRBJ2-3, with 7 positions matching TRBD2. Germline V gene data show CDR1 as LGHNA and CDR2 as YNFKEQ. J lost 2 bases, V lost 3 bases, and 5 bases had no gene match. CDR3 length equals 15 residues. CDR3 nucleotides: TGTGCCAGCAGCCAGGTGGGACTATTCACAGATACGCAGTATTTT. This codes for CASSQVGLFTDTQYF.

J is TRBJ2-1 and V is TRBV6-1, with 8 positions matching TRBD2. CDR1 is MNHNS, CDR2 SASEGT, per germline. The CDR3 extends over 14 amino acids. With V trimmed by 8 bases and J by 2 bases, 5 bases remained unmatched. CDR3 in DNA: TGTGCCAGCGGGAGCGGGAGCCCCTACAATGAGCAGTTCTTC. This translates into CASGSGSPYNEQFF.

The chain employs TRBV11-3 and TRBJ1-1; D is undetermined. The CDR3 totals 14 residues. Germline CDR1 reads SGHNT; CDR2 reads YENEEA. The germline V and J ends were trimmed by 1 base and 7 bases, with 13 bases remaining between them. CDR3 nucleotide sequence: TGTGCCAGCAGCTTAGGAGGGTCAGAAGATGAAGCTTTCTTT. Amino acids: CASSLGGSEDEAFF.

The chain carries TRBV2 and TRBJ1-2; TRBD1 agrees at 8 bases. The CDR3 loop spans 12 amino acids. After removal of 5 bases from V and 8 bases from J, the junction contained 4 bases not matched to a gene. From germline, CDR1 is SNHLY and CDR2 FYNNEI. The CDR3 DNA sequence: TGTGCCAGCAGTTGGACAGGGTCAGGCTACACCTTC. It translates to CASSWTGSGYTF.

The genes are TRBV4-2 and TRBJ2-7; no reliable D call. The V gene's germline CDR1 is LGHNA and CDR2 YNFKEQ. The CDR3 runs to 12 residues. Trimming pared 0 bases from V and 5 bases from J, leaving 5 bases between. The CDR3 DNA is TGTGCCAGCAGCCAAGACAATGACGAGCAGTACTTC. It yields the protein CASSQDNDEQYF.

The V call is TRBV20-1, the J call TRBJ1-5, with 7 nucleotides matching TRBD1. Germline V CDR1 and CDR2: DFQATT, SNEGSKA (reference sequence). J lost 5 bases, V lost 6 bases, and 1 base had no gene match. This CDR3 contains 11 residues. In DNA form, the CDR3 reads TGCAGTGCCCAGGGGGATCAGCCCCAGCATTTT. This codes for CSAQGDQPQHF.

The chain is built from TRBV30 and TRBJ2-7, with D perhaps matching TRBD2 (5 bases). CDR3 length: 12 residues. Deletions cut 1 base from V and 3 bases from J, with 7 bases between. Germline CDR1 GTSNPN, CDR2 SVGIG (reference sequence). The CDR3 DNA sequence: TGTGCCTGGAGTGGAGGGTTCTACGAGCAGTACTTC. As protein: CAWSGGFYEQYF.

The V gene is TRBV14, the J gene TRBJ1-2; D uncertain. This CDR3 has 14 residues. Trimming stripped 3 bases from V and 7 bases from J, with 15 bases between. CDR1 is SGHDN, CDR2 FVKESK, per germline. CDR3: CASSQASRLGGYTF. The CDR3 region has the DNA TGTGCCAGCAGCCAGGCCTCCAGGTTGGGTGGCTACACCTTC.

In this sample, this clone turned up once. This chain links TRBV11-2 with TRBJ1-1, with D perhaps TRBD1 (5 bases). Deletions cut 7 bases from V and 5 bases from J, with 17 bases between. The CDR3 is 14 amino acids. Germline CDR1 SGHAT, CDR2 FQNNGV. As DNA, the CDR3 is TGTGCCAGCATAGTGAGAATCGGGGGGACTGAAGCTTTCTTT. Protein: CASIVRIGGTEAFF.

The chain combines TRBV7-6 with TRBJ2-3; TRBD2 aligns across 7 bases. With 5 bases clipped from V and 4 bases from J, the junction kept 6 bases outside the gene matches. Germline V gives CDR1 SGHVS, CDR2 FNYEAQ. The CDR3 runs 14 residues. The CDR3 DNA follows: TGTGCCAGCAGCGAACGACTAGCCCCAGATACGCAGTATTTT. This encodes CASSERLAPDTQYF.

The chain's CDR3 is CASSLSAGTGHEQFF. In nucleotides, the CDR3 is TGTGCCAGCAGCTTGTCAGCGGGGACGGGCCATGAGCAGTTCTTC. The chain couples TRBV5-4 to TRBJ2-1, with 7 bases matching TRBD2. The trim removed 1 base at V and 8 bases at J, leaving 9 bases unmatched. Germline CDR1 and CDR2: SGHNT and YYREEE (reference sequence). The CDR3 has 15 amino acids.

J is TRBJ2-5 and V is TRBV18, with D perhaps matching TRBD2 (5 bases). The CDR3 has 12 residues. Between the trimmed V and J ends, which lost 2 bases and 5 bases, there was a span of 6 bases. Germline-derived CDR1 and CDR2 are KGHSH and LQKENI. CDR3 residues: CASSPKRETQYF. Written as DNA, the CDR3 is TGTGCCAGCTCACCAAAGCGGGAGACCCAGTACTTC.

A few counts support this clone. The V call is TRBV10-3, the J call TRBJ2-7, with 10 bases aligning to TRBD1. Germline lookup yields CDR1 ENHRY and CDR2 SYGVKD. This CDR3 comprises 15 residues. V dropped 6 bases and J dropped 7; count of bases not matched to a gene: 12. The CDR3 DNA follows: TGTGCCATCAGCGCCCCGGGACAGGGGCCTCGGGAGCAGTACTTC. Protein product: CAISAPGQGPREQYF.

This clone has only one observation. The chain carries TRBV28 and TRBJ2-5; 8 positions match TRBD2. This CDR3 comprises 14 residues. Germline CDR1 MDHEN, CDR2 SYDVKM. V shed 3 bases, J shed 4 bases, and the junction held 4 bases outside the gene matches. The CDR3: CASSLGLAGETQYF. The CDR3 DNA is TGTGCCAGCAGTTTGGGGCTAGCGGGAGAGACCCAGTACTTC.

The chain couples TRBV5-4 to TRBJ2-3; 10 nucleotides align to TRBD1. CDR3 length equals 16 residues. Unmatched junction bases numbered 5, after V lost 4 bases and J lost 0 bases. The germline V gene encodes CDR1 SGHNT and CDR2 YYREEE (reference sequence). CDR3 sequence (DNA): TGTGCCAGCAGCGCCGGGGGACAGGGGAGCACAGATACGCAGTATTTT. The encoded protein is CASSAGGQGSTDTQYF.

J is TRBJ1-3 and V is TRBV19; D remains unclear. The ends were cut back, 9 bases at V and 2 bases at J, with 17 bases in the middle. The germline V gene encodes CDR1 LNHDA and CDR2 SQIVND (reference sequence). The CDR3 is made up of 15 amino acids. CDR3 in DNA: TGTGCCAGCGGTGACCAGGCGCGGGCTGGAAACACCATATATTTT. The encoded protein is CASGDQARAGNTIYF.

The J gene is TRBJ1-1, the V gene TRBV7-9; 9 bases map to TRBD1. The CDR3 is 14 residues long. Germline CDR1 and CDR2: SEHNR and FQNEAQ (reference sequence). After removal of 5 bases from V and 6 bases from J, the junction contained 7 bases not matched to a gene. CDR3 sequence reads: CASSEPGQGAEAFF. In DNA form, the CDR3 reads TGTGCCAGCAGCGAACCGGGACAGGGCGCTGAAGCTTTCTTT.

The V call is TRBV11-3, the J call TRBJ2-1, with D maybe TRBD2 (6 bases). V was cut by 0 bases and J by 9 bases, with 12 bases left in between. CDR1 and CDR2 (germline): SGHNT, YENEEA. This CDR3 is built from 14 residues. The CDR3 DNA follows: TGTGCCAGCAGCTTAGATCATCGCGGGGCTGAGCAGTTCTTC. This translates into CASSLDHRGAEQFF.

V usage is TRBV7-3 and J usage is TRBJ2-6; no clear D. The CDR3 length is 16 residues. Germline V gene lookup returns CDR1 SGHTA and CDR2 FQGTGA. Trimming removed 5 bases from V and 2 bases from J, with 13 bases in between. The CDR3 here is CASSNAPGPGANVLTF. The CDR3 DNA sequence: TGTGCCAGCAGCAACGCTCCAGGCCCTGGGGCCAACGTCCTGACTTTC.

The chain combines TRBV4-3 with TRBJ2-6; tentative D call: TRBD2 (7 bases). The V gene's germline CDR1 is LGHNA and CDR2 YSLEER. The length of the CDR3 is 16 residues. With 5 bases removed from V and 2 bases from J, the gap between germline ends came to 13 bases. CDR3 residues: CASSEGGEAGANVLTF. The DNA for the CDR3 is TGCGCCAGCAGCGAAGGGGGGGAGGCTGGGGCCAACGTCCTGACTTTC.

The CDR3 nucleotides read TGTGCCATCAGGGCGGACAGGGGATACACCGGGGAGCTGTTTTTT. Translating it yields CAIRADRGYTGELFF. This sequence joins TRBV10-3 and TRBJ2-2; the match to TRBD1 covers 9 bases. Germline V gene sequence: CDR1 ENHRY, CDR2 SYGVKD. This CDR3 is 15 amino acids long. V was pared by 6 bases and J by 3 bases, with 5 bases of the junction left unmatched.

The chain couples TRBV18 to TRBJ1-2; 8 bases line up with TRBD1. The trim removed 2 bases at V and 7 bases at J, leaving 15 bases unmatched. This CDR3 comprises 17 residues. The germline CDR1 and CDR2 sequences are KGHSH and LQKENI. The CDR3 loop is CASSPTGQGGEGSGYTF. CDR3 coding DNA: TGTGCCAGCTCACCAACCGGACAGGGAGGAGAAGGCAGTGGCTACACCTTC.

V usage is TRBV18 and J usage is TRBJ2-1; 14 bases fit TRBD2. V was pared by 4 bases and J by 7 bases, with 6 bases of the junction left unmatched. CDR3 length equals 16 residues. Germline V gives CDR1 KGHSH, CDR2 LQKENI. The CDR3 here is CASSRLGLAGVNEQFF. CDR3 DNA: TGTGCCAGCTCACGCCTGGGACTAGCGGGAGTTAATGAGCAGTTCTTC.